This record looks at one T cell receptor (beta chain) sequence and its context. The antigen is unknown. Time point: newly diagnosed GD, antithyroid drugs for less than 3 months. RNA from PBMCs was the source of the TCR library. Losses at the gene ends were 6 bases for V and 7 bases for J; bases not matched to a gene: 8. The CDR3 runs to 15 residues. With iRepertoire HTBI primers and Arm-PCR of CDR3 regions, TCR beta libraries were built. TCRdb redid the calling of the multiplex PCR reads with MiXCR, one entry per CDR3 protein. The table records about 420,000 distinct CDR3 sequences, around 15% of them present only once. This entry comes from a study of regulatory T cells in long-lasting Graves disease. The study's findings and limits: Persistent disease was characterized by preferential usage of TRBV28, TRBJ1-2 and TRBJ2-5. Having only a small sample size may have limited accuracy. Lower TCR diversity was seen in persistent Graves' patients than in newly diagnosed ones.

This same sample was also part of a study on T cells in Graves' hyperthyroidism and ophthalmopathy. This second report adds: It was a median approximately 6.9 months before onset that the model predicted ophthalmopathy.

This chain joins TRBV12-3 or TRBV12-4 and TRBJ1-5; 11 bases align to TRBD1. The origin of this receptor is a woman aged 18 to 35 with Graves disease. Sequenced material: peripheral blood mononuclear cells (PBMCs), taken at new diagnosis, from a patient treated with antithyroid drugs. As DNA, the CDR3 is TGTGCCAGCAGCTCCCCGGGACAGGGGGACCAGCCCCAGCATTTT. Translated: CASSSPGQGDQPQHF.